The rows below give T cell receptor beta chains drawn from one sample of a study of blood T cell repertoires in COVID-19. Sequenced by immunoSEQ multiplex PCR; TCRdb stores in-frame clones only, minus some. Here the sample spans roughly 230,000 clones, approximately 85% being singletons. Sequencing was done on a sample of peripheral blood. The receptors were sampled from a man aged 50 to 59 with COVID-19, enrolled during active disease. CDR3s leave out the opening cysteine and the closing phenylalanine or tryptophan. Clone size is not always given. Where it is, it says once, few, many or a class for expanded clones.

j_gene: TRBJ1-3
abundance: NA
v_gene: TRBV29-1
CDR3aa: SVESGLAGNTIY

j_gene: TRBJ2-7
abundance: NA
v_gene: TRBV3-1/TRBV3-2
CDR3aa: ASSLGTRGSGY

j_gene: TRBJ2-3
abundance: NA
v_gene: TRBV7-2
CDR3aa: ASSSAGGNTQY

j_gene: TRBJ2-5
abundance: NA
v_gene: TRBV18
CDR3aa: ASSPTQGETQY

j_gene: TRBJ2-7
abundance: NA
v_gene: TRBV4-1
CDR3aa: ASSHPGQTYEQY

j_gene: TRBJ2-7
abundance: NA
v_gene: TRBV6-6
CDR3aa: ASRTGQGAYEQY

j_gene: TRBJ2-2
abundance: NA
v_gene: TRBV2
CDR3aa: ASSERGSAGELF

j_gene: TRBJ2-5
abundance: once
v_gene: TRBV5-6
CDR3aa: ASSLVRGGGTQY

j_gene: TRBJ1-2
abundance: NA
v_gene: TRBV4-1
CDR3aa: ASSQDQGIHGYT

j_gene: TRBJ1-1
abundance: NA
v_gene: TRBV2
CDR3aa: ASSLGQSTEAF

j_gene: TRBJ1-1
abundance: NA
v_gene: TRBV6-2/TRBV6-3
CDR3aa: ASSSPGKGLNTEAF

j_gene: TRBJ2-6
abundance: NA
v_gene: TRBV19
CDR3aa: ASSTGGSGANVLT

j_gene: TRBJ2-2
abundance: NA
v_gene: TRBV10-3
CDR3aa: AISGGLAGPTGELF

j_gene: TRBJ2-1
abundance: NA
v_gene: TRBV6-5
CDR3aa: ASSKRGYYEQF

j_gene: TRBJ1-3
abundance: NA
v_gene: TRBV15
CDR3aa: ATSRDKGGMGNTIY

j_gene: TRBJ2-5
abundance: NA
v_gene: TRBV27
CDR3aa: ASKESDSLQETQY

j_gene: TRBJ1-5
abundance: NA
v_gene: TRBV6-5
CDR3aa: ASSRDGWGNQPQH

j_gene: TRBJ2-5
abundance: NA
v_gene: TRBV4-2
CDR3aa: ASSQGGGETQY

j_gene: TRBJ1-4
abundance: NA
v_gene: TRBV11-2
CDR3aa: ASSTNRGDSEKLF

j_gene: TRBJ2-5
abundance: NA
v_gene: TRBV6-5
CDR3aa: ASSRLAGGPETQY

j_gene: TRBJ1-5
abundance: NA
v_gene: TRBV3-1/TRBV3-2
CDR3aa: ASSPQGAFSQPQH

j_gene: TRBJ1-1
abundance: NA
v_gene: TRBV5-5
CDR3aa: ASSLGGWGGTEAF

j_gene: TRBJ1-3
abundance: NA
v_gene: TRBV29-1
CDR3aa: SVWTGWEGNTIY

j_gene: TRBJ1-2
abundance: once
v_gene: TRBV5-1
CDR3aa: ASRHQDYGYT

j_gene: TRBJ1-6
abundance: NA
v_gene: TRBV7-9
CDR3aa: ASSFPQGNDAYNSPLH

j_gene: TRBJ2-3
abundance: NA
v_gene: TRBV23-1
CDR3aa: ASGQGQGVRLGTDTQY

j_gene: TRBJ2-1
abundance: NA
v_gene: TRBV9
CDR3aa: ASSVSSGAQYNEQF

j_gene: TRBJ2-3
abundance: NA
v_gene: TRBV30
CDR3aa: AWSGLPVDTQY

j_gene: TRBJ1-2
abundance: NA
v_gene: TRBV6-5
CDR3aa: ASSSRGAYGYT

j_gene: TRBJ2-3
abundance: few
v_gene: TRBV27
CDR3aa: ASSSRGLALADTQY

j_gene: TRBJ2-7
abundance: NA
v_gene: TRBV28
CDR3aa: ASSSSGRDIYEQY

j_gene: TRBJ1-2
abundance: NA
v_gene: TRBV6-2/TRBV6-3
CDR3aa: ASSYVRDYGYT

j_gene: TRBJ2-3
abundance: few
v_gene: TRBV7-8
CDR3aa: ASSSDVHGSGGTDTQY